These T cell receptor beta chains were read from a single sample in a study of T cells in Graves' hyperthyroidism and ophthalmopathy. Each CDR3 protein gets one entry after TCRdb re-called the multiplex PCR reads with MiXCR. The table has approximately 620,000 distinct CDR3 sequences, roughly a sixth seen once. Specimen: blood. The receptors were sampled from a woman aged 40 to 55 with Graves' ophthalmopathy. CDR3s include the opening cysteine and the closing phenylalanine or tryptophan. The order of the fields is D gene, V gene, clone size, J gene, CDR3 protein, CDR3 DNA. A D gene is named only where the DNA matches it firmly. Size is omitted from some rows. Given values are once, few, many or a class for expanded clones.

>-|TRBV9|-|TRBJ2-1
CASSVGPNLGLGEQFF
TGTGCCAGCAGCGTAGGCCCGAACCTGGGTTTAGGCGAGCAGTTCTTC
>-|TRBV18|many|TRBJ1-1
CASSPGRNTEAFF
TGTGCCAGCAGCCCTGGGAGGAACACTGAAGCTTTCTTT
>TRBD2|TRBV20-1|many|TRBJ2-5
CSARRLAETQETQYF
TGCAGTGCTAGACGGCTAGCGGAAACTCAAGAGACCCAGTACTTC
>-|TRBV6-1|-|TRBJ1-2
CASKDSGYGYTF
TGTGCCAGCAAGGACAGTGGGTATGGCTACACCTTC
>-|TRBV12-3/TRBV12-4|-|TRBJ1-3
CASSPRAGSGNTIYF
TGTGCCAGCAGTCCCCGGGCGGGCTCTGGAAACACCATATATTTT
>TRBD1|TRBV20-1|many|TRBJ2-2
CSAPGQGNTGELFF
TGCAGTGCTCCCGGACAGGGGAACACCGGGGAGCTGTTTTTT
>-|TRBV28|few|TRBJ1-4
CASSPPREKLFF
TGTGCCAGCAGTCCACCTAGGGAAAAACTGTTTTTT
>-|TRBV2|many|TRBJ1-5
CASSEWALNSNQPQHF
TGTGCCAGCAGTGAATGGGCGTTGAATAGCAATCAGCCCCAGCATTTT
>-|TRBV7-9|-|TRBJ2-2
CASSLDLDTGELFF
TGTGCCAGCAGCTTGGATTTGGACACCGGGGAGCTGTTTTTT
>-|TRBV29-1|few|TRBJ1-1
CSVVRPVEAFF
TGCAGCGTTGTTAGGCCCGTTGAAGCTTTCTTT
>-|TRBV19|-|TRBJ1-5
CASSHIGDQRKHF
TGTGCCAGTAGCCACATCGGTGACCAAAGAAAGCATTTT
>TRBD1|TRBV2|-|TRBJ2-2
CASSPDRGNTRELFF
TGTGCCAGCAGCCCGGACAGGGGGAACACCAGGGAGCTGTTTTTT
>-|TRBV28|once|TRBJ1-2
CASSPAPGGRGLGYTF
TGTGCCAGCAGCCCGGCCCCGGGAGGGAGGGGGTTAGGCTACACCTTC
>-|TRBV7-8|-|TRBJ1-3
CASSPKGSGNTVYF
TGTGCCAGCAGCCCGAAGGGCTCTGGAAACACCGTATATTTT
>TRBD1|TRBV18|-|TRBJ1-5
CASSPTGAGDSNQPQHF
TGTGCCAGCTCACCAACAGGGGCCGGGGATAGCAATCAGCCCCAGCATTTT
>TRBD2|TRBV28|many|TRBJ2-5
CASSYPMALAGGSGETQYF
TGTGCCAGCAGTTACCCCATGGCTCTAGCGGGAGGGTCGGGCGAGACCCAGTACTTC
>-|TRBV15|few|TRBJ2-1
CATSRDPLGKDEQFF
TGTGCCACCAGCAGAGATCCGTTGGGTAAAGATGAGCAGTTCTTC
>-|TRBV15|few|TRBJ2-5
CATSRDGETQYF
TGTGCCACCAGCAGAGATGGAGAGACCCAGTACTTC
>TRBD1|TRBV2|-|TRBJ1-5
CASGRTGGNQPQHF
TGTGCCAGCGGCCGGACAGGGGGGAATCAGCCCCAGCATTTT
>TRBD2|TRBV5-4|once|TRBJ2-7
CASSNGLAGPYEQYF
TGTGCCAGCAGCAACGGACTAGCGGGGCCCTACGAGCAGTACTTC
>TRBD1|TRBV20-1|-|TRBJ2-2
CSARDQGASGELFF
TGCAGTGCTAGGGATCAGGGGGCCTCCGGGGAGCTGTTTTTT
>-|TRBV12-3/TRBV12-4|-|TRBJ2-2
CASTLGDVTGELFF
TGTGCCAGCACCTTGGGGGACGTCACCGGGGAGCTGTTTTTT
>TRBD1|TRBV18|many|TRBJ2-7
CASSRTGSTYEQYF
TGTGCCAGCTCACGGACAGGGTCAACCTACGAGCAGTACTTC
>-|TRBV7-9|few|TRBJ2-1
CATAGNEQFF
TGTGCCACCGCGGGCAATGAGCAGTTCTTC
>-|TRBV2|many|TRBJ2-7
CASSPPPEGYEQYF
TGTGCCAGCTCCCCCCCCCCCGAGGGTTACGAGCAGTACTTC
>TRBD1|TRBV7-2|many|TRBJ1-1
CASSDRTGGTEAFF
TGTGCCAGCAGTGACCGGACAGGAGGGACTGAAGCTTTCTTT
>-|TRBV9|-|TRBJ2-2
CASSVVPGRGGELFF
TGTGCCAGCAGCGTAGTTCCAGGGCGAGGCGGGGAGCTGTTTTTT
>-|TRBV5-6|few|TRBJ1-6
CASSLIGGSPLHF
TGTGCCAGCAGCTTGATAGGTGGATCACCCCTCCACTTT
>TRBD1|TRBV6-6|-|TRBJ1-1
CASSYPPGQGSEAFF
TGTGCCAGCAGTTACCCACCGGGACAGGGGAGTGAAGCTTTCTTT
>-|TRBV2|-|TRBJ1-4
CASSGEDNTTNEKLFF
TGTGCCAGCAGTGGTGAGGACAATACAACTAATGAAAAACTGTTTTTT
>-|TRBV6-1|many|TRBJ1-2
CASSHGVMNYGYTF
TGTGCCAGCAGCCACGGGGTTATGAACTATGGCTACACCTTC
>-|TRBV6-1|many|TRBJ1-5
CASSVESGNGNQPQHF
TGTGCCAGCAGTGTGGAGTCAGGTAATGGCAATCAGCCCCAGCATTTT
>TRBD2|TRBV5-1|-|TRBJ2-1
CASSLVASGGLSSYNEQFF
TGCGCCAGCAGCTTGGTGGCTAGCGGGGGGCTAAGCTCCTACAATGAGCAGTTCTTC
>-|TRBV5-1|many|TRBJ2-3
CASSRHGGSTDTQYF
TGCGCCAGCAGCCGTCACGGGGGCAGCACAGATACGCAGTATTTT
>TRBD2|TRBV4-1|-|TRBJ2-2
CASSQPRDYLTGELFF
TGCGCCAGCAGCCAACCTAGGGACTACCTCACCGGGGAGCTGTTTTTT
>TRBD1|TRBV12-3/TRBV12-4|few|TRBJ1-2
CASSSGQDPYGYTF
TGTGCCAGCAGTTCGGGACAGGACCCCTATGGCTACACCTTC
>-|TRBV28|-|TRBJ2-3
CASSLSLGTDTQYF
TGTGCCAGCAGCCTGAGCCTGGGCACAGATACGCAGTATTTT
>TRBD1|TRBV29-1|many|TRBJ1-2
CSVEVQGAGGYTF
TGCAGCGTTGAAGTTCAGGGGGCGGGAGGCTACACCTTC
>-|TRBV7-9|-|TRBJ2-7
CASSSGVSYEQYF
TGTGCCAGCAGCTCCGGGGTGTCCTACGAGCAGTACTTC
>TRBD2|TRBV3-1|many|TRBJ2-1
CASSHLTSGGFVNEQFF
TGTGCCAGCAGCCACCTGACTAGCGGGGGGTTCGTAAATGAGCAGTTCTTC
>-|TRBV5-5|many|TRBJ2-2
CASSLAPLINTGELFF
TGTGCCAGCAGCTTGGCGCCTCTAATAAACACCGGGGAGCTGTTTTTT
>TRBD2|TRBV7-3|many|TRBJ2-5
CASSLGTMETQYF
TGTGCCAGCAGCTTAGGGACTATGGAGACCCAGTACTTC
>TRBD2|TRBV6-1|many|TRBJ2-5
CASKLSGNQETQYF
TGTGCCAGCAAACTTAGCGGGAACCAAGAGACCCAGTACTTC
>-|TRBV20-1|-|TRBJ2-7
CSARKGGGPPPYEQYF
TGCAGTGCTAGGAAAGGGGGGGGCCCTCCCCCGTACGAGCAGTACTTC
>-|TRBV27|-|TRBJ1-6
CASRVTTTSYNSPLHF
TGTGCCAGCAGGGTGACGACCACCTCCTATAATTCACCCCTCCACTTT
>-|TRBV12-3/TRBV12-4|many|TRBJ1-5
CASRSGVSNQPQHF
TGTGCCAGCAGGTCGGGAGTTAGCAATCAGCCCCAGCATTTT
>TRBD1|TRBV7-9|-|TRBJ1-2
CASSLRRGQGYTF
TGTGCCAGCAGCTTACGGAGGGGGCAAGGCTACACCTTC
>-|TRBV30|-|TRBJ1-3
CAWSPGGNTIYF
TGTGCCTGGAGCCCGGGGGGAAACACCATATATTTT
>TRBD1|TRBV6-1|few|TRBJ1-2
CASRPSGTGVAGYTF
TGTGCCAGCAGGCCCTCCGGGACAGGGGTAGCTGGCTACACCTTC
>TRBD2|TRBV3-1|many|TRBJ2-5
CASRYGLAEETQYF
TGTGCCAGCAGGTACGGACTAGCGGAAGAGACCCAGTACTTC